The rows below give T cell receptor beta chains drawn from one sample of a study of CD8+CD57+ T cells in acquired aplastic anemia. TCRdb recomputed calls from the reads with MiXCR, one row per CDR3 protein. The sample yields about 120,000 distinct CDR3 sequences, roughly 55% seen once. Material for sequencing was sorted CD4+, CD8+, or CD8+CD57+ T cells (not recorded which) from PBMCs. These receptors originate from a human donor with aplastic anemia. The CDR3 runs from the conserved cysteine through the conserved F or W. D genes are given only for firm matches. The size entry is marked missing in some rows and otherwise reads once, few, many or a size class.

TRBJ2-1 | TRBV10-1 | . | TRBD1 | TGCGCCAGCAGTGAGCCGGGACAGGGGAAGGTTGAGCAGTTCTTC | CASSEPGQGKVEQFF
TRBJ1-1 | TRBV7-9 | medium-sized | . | TGTGCCAGCAGCTTAACAGGGAACACTGAAGCTTTCTTT | CASSLTGNTEAFF
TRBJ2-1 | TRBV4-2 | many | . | TGTGCCAGCAGCCGGGGGCAGGGCCTATACAATGAGCAGTTCTTC | CASSRGQGLYNEQFF
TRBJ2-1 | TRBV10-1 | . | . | TGCGCCAGCAGTGAGTCGCAATTGGAGTTCGATGAGCAGTTCTTC | CASSESQLEFDEQFF
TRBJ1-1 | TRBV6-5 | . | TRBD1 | TGTGCTAGCAGTTACTCGGCGGGACAGGCGAACACTGAAGCTTTCTTT | CASSYSAGQANTEAFF
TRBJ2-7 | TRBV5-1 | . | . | TGCGCCAGCAGCTTGGGCAGGGGCCGCTTCTACGAGCAGTACTTC | CASSLGRGRFYEQYF
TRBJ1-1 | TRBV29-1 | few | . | TGCAGCGTTCAGGGGCTTGGCACTGAAGCTTTCTTT | CSVQGLGTEAFF
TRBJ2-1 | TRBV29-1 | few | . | TGCAGCGAGCGGGGACAGACTAATGAGCAGTTCTTC | CSERGQTNEQFF
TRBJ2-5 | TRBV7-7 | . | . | TGTGCCAGCAGCTCCGGACCCATAGGGGAGACCCAGTACTTC | CASSSGPIGETQYF
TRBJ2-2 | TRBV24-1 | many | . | TGTGCCACCAGTGATTTGCAACTAGGGACAACTACGAACACCGGGGAGCTGTTTTTT | CATSDLQLGTTTNTGELFF
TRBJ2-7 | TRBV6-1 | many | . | TGTGCCAGCACCTACCTACCCGGGACCCTAGGGGGGGAGCAGTACTTC | CASTYLPGTLGGEQYF
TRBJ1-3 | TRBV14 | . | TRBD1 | TGTGCCAGCAGCCTCGATGACAGGGGTCGTACAGGAAACACCATATATTTT | CASSLDDRGRTGNTIYF
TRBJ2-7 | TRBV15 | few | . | TGTGCCACCAGCAGGCCGCCCCTCTACGAGCAGTACTTC | CATSRPPLYEQYF
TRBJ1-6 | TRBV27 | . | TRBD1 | TGTGCCAGCAGTTTCCTCACGACAGGGGGCTCTTCACCCCTCCACTTT | CASSFLTTGGSSPLHF
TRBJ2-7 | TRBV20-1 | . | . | TGCAGTGCTAGTAGGCCATCCTACGAGCAGTACTTC | CSASRPSYEQYF
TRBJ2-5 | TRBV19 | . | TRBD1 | TGTGCCAGTAGCACCGGGACAGGGGACTCCCAGTACTTC | CASSTGTGDSQYF
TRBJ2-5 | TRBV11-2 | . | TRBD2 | TGTGCCAGCAGCCGACGTCGGACTAGCCCCCCCGAGACCCAGTACTTC | CASSRRRTSPPETQYF
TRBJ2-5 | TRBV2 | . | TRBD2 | TGTGCCAGCAGCAGCGGGACCAAAGAGACCCAGTACTTC | CASSSGTKETQYF
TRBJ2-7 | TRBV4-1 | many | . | TGCGCCAGCAGCCAAGATAGATCAGGGTCCTACGAGCAGTACTTC | CASSQDRSGSYEQYF
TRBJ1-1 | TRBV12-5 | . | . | TGTGCTAGTGGTTTGGAGGCCACTCAAGCTTTCTTT | CASGLEATQAFF
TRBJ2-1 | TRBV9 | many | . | TGTGCCAGCAGCGTAGAGCAGGGGGGCGGGTACAATGAGCAGTTCTTC | CASSVEQGGGYNEQFF
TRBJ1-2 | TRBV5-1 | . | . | TGCGCCAGCAGCTCCAGACAGAGTCTCTATGGCTACACCTTC | CASSSRQSLYGYTF
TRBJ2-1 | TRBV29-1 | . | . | TGCAGCGTTGAGGGTGTGGTTGAGCAGTTCTTC | CSVEGVVEQFF
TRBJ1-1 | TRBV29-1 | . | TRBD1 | TGCAGCGACTCGACAGGGGAGAACACTGAAGCTTTCTTT | CSDSTGENTEAFF
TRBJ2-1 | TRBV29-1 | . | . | TGCAGCGTGGAGGAGGGGGCCCATGAGCAGTTCTTC | CSVEEGAHEQFF
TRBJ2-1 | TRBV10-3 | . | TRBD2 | TGTGCCATCAGTGAGTCCACCGGGACTAGCCCAGAGTTCTTC | CAISESTGTSPEFF
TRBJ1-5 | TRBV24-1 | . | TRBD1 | TGTGCCACCAGTGTCGGACAGGGCATTAATCAGCCCCAGCATTTT | CATSVGQGINQPQHF
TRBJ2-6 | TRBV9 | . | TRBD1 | TGTGCCAGCAGCGACGGACAGGGGGCCTACGTCCTGACTTTC | CASSDGQGAYVLTF
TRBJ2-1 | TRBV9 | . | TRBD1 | TGTGCCAGCAGCGGGGTATACGGGACAGTTTACAATGAGCAGTTCTTC | CASSGVYGTVYNEQFF
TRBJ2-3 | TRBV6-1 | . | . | TGTGCCAGCAGGAGGGACTCCACAGATACGCAGTATTTT | CASRRDSTDTQYF
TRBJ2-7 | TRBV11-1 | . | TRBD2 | TGTGCCAGCAGCCCCGGGACTACCACTCTCTCCTACGAGCAGTACTTC | CASSPGTTTLSYEQYF
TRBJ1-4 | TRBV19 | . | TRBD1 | TGTGTCAGTAGTGGAGGACAGGGGGAAAATGAAAAACTGTTTTTT | CVSSGGQGENEKLFF
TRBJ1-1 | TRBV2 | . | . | TGTGCCAGCACCGGACCCACCCCGGACAATGAAGCTTTCTTT | CASTGPTPDNEAFF
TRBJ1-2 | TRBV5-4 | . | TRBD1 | TGTGCCAGTAGTATCCCGGGACAGGGGCCTGGCTACACCTTC | CASSIPGQGPGYTF
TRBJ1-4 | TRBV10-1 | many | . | TGCGCCAGCAGTGAGTCAAACCAAACTGAACGGGCAGAAAAACTGTTTTTT | CASSESNQTERAEKLFF
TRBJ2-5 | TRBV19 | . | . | TGTGCCAGTAGCTTGATTGGGGAAGAGACCCAGTACTTC | CASSLIGEETQYF
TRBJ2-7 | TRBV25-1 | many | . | TGTGCCAGCGGAGTCTTCGGCTCCTACGAGCAGTACTTC | CASGVFGSYEQYF
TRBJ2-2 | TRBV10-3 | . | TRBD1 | TGTGCCATCAGTGAGTCAAGGGGGCCCAACACCGGGGAGCTGTTTTTT | CAISESRGPNTGELFF
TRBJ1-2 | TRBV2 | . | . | TGTGCCAGTCTAGACAGGTTGGGGGATGGCTACACCTTC | CASLDRLGDGYTF
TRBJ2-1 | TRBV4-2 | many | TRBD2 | TGTGCCAGCAGCCTCGGGACTAGCGGGGGGGACAATGAGCAGTTCTTC | CASSLGTSGGDNEQFF
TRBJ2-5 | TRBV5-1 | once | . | TGCGCCAGCAGCTTTACACTCCAAGAGACCCAGTACTTC | CASSFTLQETQYF
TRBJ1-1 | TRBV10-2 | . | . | TGCGCCAGCAGTGAAAGGGGAAGAGAAACTGAAGCTTTCTTT | CASSERGRETEAFF
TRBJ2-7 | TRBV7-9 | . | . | TGTGCCAGCAGTTGGGAATCGGGCGAGCAGTACTTC | CASSWESGEQYF
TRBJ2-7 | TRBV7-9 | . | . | TGTGCCAGCAGCCACATGCCGGGACACCAGTACTTC | CASSHMPGHQYF
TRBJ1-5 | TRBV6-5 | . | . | TGTGCCAGCAGTTACTCGATCACGCAGCCCCAGCATTTT | CASSYSITQPQHF
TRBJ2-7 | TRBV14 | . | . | TGTGCCAGCAGCCAAGGGTCATACGAGCAGTACTTC | CASSQGSYEQYF
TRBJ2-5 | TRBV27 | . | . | TGTGCCAGCAGTTTACTTGGCGAAGAGACCCAGTACTTC | CASSLLGEETQYF
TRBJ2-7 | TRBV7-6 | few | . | TGTGCTAGCCCGGACAGGGAGGGTTACGAGCAGTACTTC | CASPDREGYEQYF
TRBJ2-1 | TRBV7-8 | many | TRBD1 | TGTGCCAGCAGCGCGCCACGGACAGGACTTTACAATGAGCAGTTCTTC | CASSAPRTGLYNEQFF
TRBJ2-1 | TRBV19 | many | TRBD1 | TGTGCCAGTAGCCGACAGGGGCACTCCTACAATGAGCAGTTCTTC | CASSRQGHSYNEQFF
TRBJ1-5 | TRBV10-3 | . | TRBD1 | TGTGCCATCAGTGACAGGGGGCTTGGTAGCAATCAGCCCCAGCATTTT | CAISDRGLGSNQPQHF
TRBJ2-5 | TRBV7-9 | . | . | TGTGCGTCGACAGCCCAAGAGACCCAGTACTTC | CASTAQETQYF
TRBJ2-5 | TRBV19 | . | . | TGTGCCAGTAGTCGTAGCAGACAAGAGACCCAGTACTTC | CASSRSRQETQYF
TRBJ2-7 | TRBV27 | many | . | TGTGCCAGCAAGGGGGGGCCCTACGAGCAGTACTTC | CASKGGPYEQYF
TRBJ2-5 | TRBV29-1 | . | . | TGCAGCGTTGCACAAAAGAGTGAGACCCAGTACTTC | CSVAQKSETQYF
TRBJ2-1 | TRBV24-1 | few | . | TGTGCCACTAGTGATGTCCAGGGAATGTTGAATGAGCAGTTCTTC | CATSDVQGMLNEQFF